This T cell receptor (beta chain) was obtained from a study of cytomegalovirus exposure and HLA in healthy donors. Whole-study results and caveats: When a later analysis compared HLA-associated TCR beta chains with equally common others, the HLA-associated chains turned out to be more clonally expanded and to have lower generation probabilities.

With 60 Vbeta and 13 Jbeta primers, the PCR was carried out. Some clones are missing from TCRdb's copy, which holds only in-frame ones; the method was immunoSEQ multiplex PCR. The sample lists about 63,000 clones; 80% to 90% were seen once. The CDR3 totals 13 residues. Between the trimmed V and J ends, which lost 2 bases and 4 bases, there was a span of 8 bases. Germline V gives CDR1 MGHDK, CDR2 SYGVNS. Of note for this clone: Antigen specificity is unknown.

The chain uses TRBV25-1 and TRBJ1-1, with D possibly matching TRBD1 (5 bases). The sequencing input was PBMCs. This TCR was sampled from a woman in her twenties or thirties in good health and CMV-seropositive. The CDR3: CASSEQGITEAFF. CDR3 DNA: TGTGCCAGCAGTGAACAGGGTATCACTGAAGCTTTCTTT.